This paragraph covers one T cell receptor (beta chain) sequence. Primers for the PCR totalled 60 Vbeta and 13 Jbeta. Profiled with immunoSEQ multiplex PCR; TCRdb holds only in-frame clones, not every one. The sample shows under 150,000 clones, about 72% of them seen only once. This entry belongs to a study of cytomegalovirus exposure and HLA in healthy donors. The sequenced sample consisted of PBMCs. This receptor was taken from a man aged 35 to 55 in good health and CMV-seronegative.

CDR3 residues: CASSGSRDRGYEQYF. The CDR3 DNA follows: TGTGCCAGCAGCGGATCCCGGGACAGGGGGTACGAGCAGTACTTC. The V gene is TRBV9, the J gene TRBJ2-7; TRBD1 aligns across 11 bases. The CDR3 is 15 residues long. CDR1 is SGDLS and CDR2 is YYNGEE in the germline V gene. Unmatched junction bases numbered 6, after V lost 3 bases and J lost 4 bases.